This TCR beta chain was sequenced for a study of patients and donors after allogeneic stem cell transplantation. Germline V gives CDR1 MNHEY, CDR2 SVGAGI. The CDR3 loop spans 15 amino acids. Trimming took 7 bases from V and 4 from J; bases not matched to a gene: 12. This clonotype appeared a few times. TCRdb called the RT-PCR reads again in MiXCR, with one record for every CDR3 protein. Here the sample spans tens of thousands of distinct CDR3 sequences, roughly 43% being singletons. V is TRBV6-5 and J is TRBJ1-1; 7 nucleotides line up with TRBD1. The clonotype was recovered from a human donor who was either an allogeneic HSCT recipient or a stem cell or donor lymphocyte infusion donor (not recorded which). It is not recorded whose cells these are; they may come from a transplant donor. Sample: blood, either unsorted or a sorted T cell fraction (not recorded which). Here the CDR3 reads CASTPLQGLSTEAFF. The DNA of the CDR3 is TGTGCCAGCACCCCCCTACAGGGGCTGAGCACTGAAGCTTTCTTT.